Presented here are 10 T cell receptor beta chains from one specimen sequenced in a study of blood T cell repertoires in COVID-19. TCRdb's copy holds only in-frame clones and misses some; the assay was immunoSEQ multiplex PCR. The table records under 150,000 clones, roughly 85% of them present only once. Sequenced input: peripheral blood. These TCRs come from a man under 40 with acute or convalescent COVID-19.

This chain links TRBV2 with TRBJ2-7, with 8 bases that match TRBD1. The CDR3 is 14 amino acids. Losses at the gene ends were 3 bases for V and 3 bases for J; bases not matched to a gene: 4. Looked up from germline, CDR1 is SNHLY and CDR2 is FYNNEI. The CDR3 spells CASSETGAVYEQYV. Written as DNA, the CDR3 is TGTGCCAGCAGTGAGACAGGGGCAGTCTACGAGCAGTACGTC.

The chain combines TRBV7-9 with TRBJ2-1; D perhaps matches TRBD1 (6 bases). The CDR3 sequence is 13 residues long. Trimming cost V 5 bases and J 4 bases, with 9 bases left between them. Per germline, CDR1 SEHNR and CDR2 FQNEAQ (reference sequence). Here the CDR3 DNA reads TGTGCCAGCAGCCGGGACACATACAATGAGCAGTTCTTC. Translating it yields CASSRDTYNEQFF.

Only a few counts were recorded for this clone. V gene TRBV2 combines with J gene TRBJ1-5, with a weak D call TRBD1 (5 bases). The germline CDR1 and CDR2 sequences are SNHLY and FYNNEI. Trimming took off 4 bases at V and 3 bases at J, with 13 bases between the two ends. This CDR3 comprises 15 residues. Here the CDR3 DNA reads TGTGCCAGCAGTGGGAGGGGCCGGGACAATCAGCCCCAGCATTTT. Residues: CASSGRGRDNQPQHF.

The chain is built from TRBV4-1 and TRBJ1-5, with a tentative D call TRBD1 (5 bases). In germline, CDR1 is MGHRA, CDR2 YSYEKL. V gave up 0 bases and J gave up 6 bases, with 12 bases separating them. The CDR3 has 15 amino acids. The CDR3 DNA reads as TGCGCCAGCAGCCAAGATAAGGGGAGGGGTCAGCCCCAGCATTTT. The encoded protein is CASSQDKGRGQPQHF.

The chain has TRBV9 and TRBJ1-2, with D perhaps matching TRBD1 (6 bases). CDR1 is SGDLS, CDR2 YYNGEE, per germline. V was shortened by 1 base and J by 8 bases, with 24 bases between the two germline ends. The CDR3 length is 17 residues. CDR3: CASSVNTGMKPDEGYTF. Written as DNA, the CDR3 is TGTGCCAGCAGCGTAAATACAGGGATGAAACCGGATGAAGGCTACACCTTC.

The chain is built from TRBV10-3 and TRBJ1-2; no reliable D call. Germline lookup yields CDR1 ENHRY and CDR2 SYGVKD. The CDR3 is 15 amino acids. V was shortened by 6 bases and J by 4 bases, with 18 bases between the two germline ends. The CDR3 coding sequence is TGTGCCATCAGGCTCCCCACATTGGAGCCCTATGGCTACACCTTC. Its translation: CAIRLPTLEPYGYTF.

A remark on this clone: This CDR3 is also generated by other DNA sequences in the sample. The chain combines TRBV9 with TRBJ2-3; D unclear. This CDR3 has 13 residues. The V and J ends lost 1 base and 4 bases respectively, with 7 bases between them. From germline, CDR1 is SGDLS and CDR2 YYNGEE. CDR3 nucleotide sequence: TGTGCCAGCAGCGTACAGGTGGCAGATACGCAGTATTTT. Translation gives CASSVQVADTQYF.

The chain uses TRBV10-3 and TRBJ1-2; D is perhaps TRBD1 (6 bases). CDR3 length equals 15 residues. Looked up from germline, CDR1 is ENHRY and CDR2 is SYGVKD. Deletions cut 2 bases from V and 5 bases from J, with 15 bases between. CDR3 loop: CAISEQQGGSYGYTF. The CDR3 nucleotides read TGTGCCATCAGTGAGCAACAGGGCGGGAGTTATGGCTACACCTTC.

This clone has more than one count but fewer than ten. The chain couples TRBV30 to TRBJ1-1, with no clear D. This CDR3 is 13 amino acids long. The V gene's germline CDR1 is GTSNPN and CDR2 SVGIG (reference sequence). With 1 base removed from V and 3 bases from J, the gap between germline ends came to 9 bases. CDR3 in DNA: TGTGCCTGGAGTGGCGACACTTACACTGAAGCTTTCTTT. It codes for CAWSGDTYTEAFF.

The chain joins TRBV2 to TRBJ2-2; 8 bases are shared with TRBD1. The germline CDR1 and CDR2 sequences are SNHLY and FYNNEI. Losses at the gene ends were 5 bases for V and 1 base for J; bases not matched to a gene: 12. The CDR3 has 18 amino acids. The DNA of the CDR3 is TGTGCCAGCAGTACCCGACAGGGGAGCAACCTGAACACCGGGGAGCTGTTTTTT. Its translation: CASSTRQGSNLNTGELFF.